This entry lists 20 T cell receptor beta chains sequenced from one sample in a study of cytomegalovirus exposure and HLA in healthy donors. The PCR had 60 Vbeta and 13 Jbeta primers. Profiled with immunoSEQ multiplex PCR; TCRdb holds only in-frame clones, not every one. The table includes almost 200,000 clones, approximately 85% detected once. Source material: PBMCs. These receptors were taken from a woman aged 45-59 years in good health and CMV-seronegative.

The rearrangement uses TRBV4-1 and TRBJ2-7, with D unclear. V was cut by 0 bases and J by 2 bases, with 8 bases left in between. The CDR3 loop spans 14 amino acids. Germline CDR1 MGHRA, CDR2 YSYEKL. CDR3 amino acids: CASSQEEGAYEQYF. The CDR3 bases are TGCGCCAGCAGCCAAGAGGAAGGAGCCTACGAGCAGTACTTC.

V and J are TRBV28 and TRBJ1-3; unclear D gene. Trimming removed 6 bases at V and 0 bases at J, with 15 bases between. CDR1 MDHEN and CDR2 SYDVKM come from the germline V gene. This CDR3 has 16 amino acids. This chain's CDR3 is CASSSPGTTSGNTIYF. The DNA for the CDR3 is TGTGCCAGCAGCTCTCCGGGAACCACCTCTGGAAACACCATATATTTT.

The rearrangement uses TRBV6-6 and TRBJ1-5; TRBD1 agrees at 8 bases. The germline CDR1 and CDR2 sequences are MNHNY and SVGAGI (reference sequence). This CDR3 is 14 amino acids long. V gave up 3 bases and J gave up 6 bases; unmatched junction bases: 4. The CDR3 spells CASSYSRGPQPQHF. The CDR3, as DNA: TGTGCCAGCAGTTATAGCAGGGGGCCTCAGCCCCAGCATTTT.

The chain recombines TRBV4-1 with TRBJ2-2; tentative D call: TRBD2 (6 bases). The V end was cut by 1 base, the J end by 4 bases, with 13 bases between. Per the germline V gene, CDR1 is MGHRA and CDR2 is YSYEKL. The CDR3 is made up of 16 amino acids. As DNA, the CDR3 is TGCGCCAGCAGCCAAGGGGTGGCGGAGGGCACCGGGGAGCTGTTTTTT. It is translated as CASSQGVAEGTGELFF.

In its sample, this clone was seen a few times. The chain employs TRBV6-1 and TRBJ1-5; 7 bases are shared with TRBD1. The CDR3 sequence is 14 residues long. V dropped 2 bases and J dropped 6; count of bases not matched to a gene: 4. The germline V gene encodes CDR1 MNHNS and CDR2 SASEGT. The CDR3 spells CASSERGLTQPQHF. The CDR3 DNA is TGTGCCAGCAGTGAAAGGGGGCTTACTCAGCCCCAGCATTTT.

The V and J genes are TRBV6-1 and TRBJ2-1, with 12 bases matching TRBD2. This CDR3 has 18 residues. Germline lookup yields CDR1 MNHNS and CDR2 SASEGT. V was clipped by 4 bases and J by 1 base; unmatched bases: 8. The CDR3 here is CASSGLAGGPRSYNEQFF. The CDR3 nucleotides are TGTGCCAGCAGTGGCCTAGCGGGAGGGCCGAGATCCTACAATGAGCAGTTCTTC.

The V call is TRBV7-2, the J call TRBJ2-3, with 11 bases that match TRBD2. Germline V gives CDR1 SGHTA, CDR2 FQGNSA. This CDR3 has 16 residues. V trimming: 4 bases; J trimming: 4 bases; junction bases outside the gene matches: 7. The DNA for the CDR3 is TGTGCCAGCAGCTCCTTACTAGCGGGGGAGGCAGATACGCAGTATTTT. It encodes CASSSLLAGEADTQYF. Filled out from reference TRBV7-2 and TRBJ2-3, the complete variable domain reads GAGVSQSPSNKVTEKGKDVELRCDPISGHTALYWYRQSLGQGLEFLIYFQGNSAPDKSGLPSDRFSAERTGGSVSTLTIQRTQQEDSAVYLCASSSLLAGEADTQYFGPGTRLTVL.

The chain combines TRBV6-4 with TRBJ2-7, with D unresolved. The CDR3 has 14 amino acids. CDR1 and CDR2 (germline): MRHNA, SNTAGT. Trimming pared 4 bases from V and 7 bases from J, leaving 17 bases between. The CDR3 bases are TGTGCCAGCAGTGGGGCCAAGCCCTTTGATGAGCAGTACTTC. The encoded protein is CASSGAKPFDEQYF.

A word on this clone: Other nucleotide sequences in the sample specify the same CDR3. The CDR3 sequence is CASSPLDSQETQYF. The CDR3 bases are TGTGCCAGCTCACCACTGGACTCACAAGAGACCCAGTACTTC. This chain links TRBV18 with TRBJ2-5, with a possible D match to TRBD2 (5 bases). V was cut by 1 base and J by 2 bases, with 8 bases left in between. The CDR3 loop spans 14 amino acids. Germline V CDR1 and CDR2: KGHSH, LQKENI.

This clone was seen just once. The J gene is TRBJ1-2, the V gene TRBV25-1, with D maybe TRBD1 (6 bases). The CDR3 is made up of 13 amino acids. V lost 4 bases and J lost 5, with 11 bases in between. Germline loops: CDR1 MGHDK, CDR2 SYGVNS. The CDR3 nucleotides are TGTGCCAGCAGTGGAGGGGGAGTTTATGGCTACACCTTC. Translated, it gives CASSGGGVYGYTF.

The chain couples TRBV28 to TRBJ1-2; maybe TRBD1 (6 bases). Germline CDR1 and CDR2: MDHEN and SYDVKM. V lost 5 bases and J 8 bases, leaving 21 bases between the germline ends. The CDR3 runs 15 residues. The CDR3 DNA follows: TGTGCCAGCAGTGCCAGGGGCCGCGGAACTATCGGCTACACCTTC. It encodes CASSARGRGTIGYTF.

The genes are TRBV7-6 and TRBJ2-2; D might be TRBD1 (5 bases). Trimming took off 5 bases at V and 0 bases at J, with 10 bases between the two ends. Germline-derived CDR1 and CDR2 are SGHVS and FNYEAQ. The CDR3 loop spans 15 amino acids. Here the CDR3 DNA reads TGTGCCAGCAGCCACAGGACGGCGAACACCGGGGAGCTGTTTTTT. This encodes CASSHRTANTGELFF.

The rearrangement joins TRBV6-5 to TRBJ2-2; the match to TRBD1 covers 7 bases. The CDR3 spans 16 residues. V trimming: 0 bases; J trimming: 4 bases; junction bases outside the gene matches: 5. The V gene's germline CDR1 is MNHEY and CDR2 SVGAGI. The CDR3 region has the DNA TGTGCCAGCAGTTACTCGAATAGGGGGCGCACCGGGGAGCTGTTTTTT. It encodes CASSYSNRGRTGELFF.

The chain employs TRBV10-2 and TRBJ2-1, with TRBD2 identical over 8 bases. The V segment lost 2 bases and the J segment 2 bases; nucleotides outside the gene matches: 2. This CDR3 contains 15 residues. Per germline, CDR1 WSHSY and CDR2 SAAADI. As DNA, the CDR3 is TGCGCCAGCAGTGAGGGGCGGGGGGCCTACAATGAGCAGTTCTTC. Amino acids: CASSEGRGAYNEQFF.

This chain links TRBV5-1 with TRBJ1-1; TRBD1 might be the D (5 bases). This CDR3 region has 14 residues. Germline V gene lookup returns CDR1 SGHRS and CDR2 YFSETQ. V gave up 1 base and J gave up 2 bases, with 9 bases separating them. The CDR3 coding sequence is TGCGCCAGCAGCTTGAGCGGGACTAACACTGAAGCTTTCTTT. Its translation is CASSLSGTNTEAFF. Together with reference TRBV5-1 and TRBJ1-1, the CDR3 gives the full variable domain: KAGVTQTPRYLIKTRGQQVTLSCSPISGHRSVSWYQQTPGQGLQFLFEYFSETQRNKGNFPGRFSGRQFSNSRSEMNVSTLELGDSALYLCASSLSGTNTEAFFGQGTRLTVV.

Only a few counts were recorded for this clone. V and J are TRBV5-6 and TRBJ2-1; 10 bases align to TRBD2. CDR3 length: 15 residues. The V and J ends lost 3 bases and 4 bases, in that order; junction bases with no gene match: 4. Germline V gives CDR1 SGHDT, CDR2 YYEEEE. This chain's CDR3 is CASSSGTSVYNEQFF. CDR3 nucleotides: TGTGCCAGCAGCTCCGGGACTAGCGTTTACAATGAGCAGTTCTTC.

This clone was seen a few times. V is TRBV5-1 and J is TRBJ2-7, with D perhaps matching TRBD1 (5 bases). Trimming pared 0 bases from V and 1 base from J, leaving 11 bases between. CDR3 size: 15 residues. CDR1 and CDR2 from the germline V gene are SGHRS and YFSETQ. This CDR3 reads CASSLERGRSYEQYF. The DNA for the CDR3 is TGCGCCAGCAGCTTGGAAAGGGGAAGGTCCTACGAGCAGTACTTC.

This clone has just a few counts. The V gene is TRBV5-5, the J gene TRBJ1-1; TRBD1 aligns across 7 bases. Germline CDR1 SGHKS, CDR2 YYEKEE (reference sequence). The CDR3 totals 14 residues. The V and J ends lost 4 bases and 1 base, in that order; junction bases with no gene match: 4. CDR3 DNA: TGTGCCAGCAGCCGATGGACAGGGAACACTGAAGCTTTCTTT. Translated: CASSRWTGNTEAFF.

The V and J genes are TRBV6-1 and TRBJ2-2; 8 bases are shared with TRBD2. Germline CDR1 MNHNS, CDR2 SASEGT. V trimming: 6 bases; J trimming: 4 bases; junction bases outside the gene matches: 4. This CDR3 spans 14 amino acids. This CDR3 is CASRGTSRTGELFF. For the CDR3, the DNA is TGTGCCAGCAGGGGGACTAGTCGCACCGGGGAGCTGTTTTTT.

A few counts support this clone. Additional DNA sequences in this sample encode the identical CDR3. The CDR3 region is CASSPETGLGYGYTF. The CDR3 DNA reads TGTGCCAGCAGCCCTGAGACAGGGTTAGGCTATGGCTACACCTTC. This rearrangement joins TRBV9 to TRBJ1-2; 7 nucleotides match TRBD1. The CDR3 is 15 amino acids. With 4 bases clipped from V and 4 bases from J, the junction kept 10 bases outside the gene matches. CDR1 is SGDLS, CDR2 YYNGEE, per germline.